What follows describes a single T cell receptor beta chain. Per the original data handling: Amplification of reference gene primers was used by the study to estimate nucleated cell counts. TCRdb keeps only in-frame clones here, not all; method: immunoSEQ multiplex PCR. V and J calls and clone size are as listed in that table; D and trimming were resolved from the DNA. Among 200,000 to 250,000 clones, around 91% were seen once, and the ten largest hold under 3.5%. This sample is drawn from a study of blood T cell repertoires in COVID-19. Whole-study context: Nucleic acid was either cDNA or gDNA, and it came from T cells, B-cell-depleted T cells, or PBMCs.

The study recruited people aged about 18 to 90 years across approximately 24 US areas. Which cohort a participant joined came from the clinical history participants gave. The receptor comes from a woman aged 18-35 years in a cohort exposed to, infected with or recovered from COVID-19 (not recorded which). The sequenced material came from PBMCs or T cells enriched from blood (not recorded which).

Written as DNA, the CDR3 is TGCGCCAGCAGCTGGGGGACTAGCGGGGACAATGAGCAGTTCTTC. Amino acid sequence: CASSWGTSGDNEQFF. The chain carries TRBV5-1 and TRBJ2-1, with TRBD2 identical over 13 bases. V trimming: 3 bases; J trimming: 5 bases; junction bases outside the gene matches: 2. The CDR3 contains 15 residues. Germline-derived CDR1 and CDR2 are SGHRS and YFSETQ.